These T cell receptor beta chains were read from a single sample in a study of blood T cell repertoires in COVID-19. Sequencing was performed with immunoSEQ multiplex PCR; in TCRdb, only in-frame clones are kept and a portion is missing. The sample lists some 100,000 clones; approximately 86% were seen once. Specimen: peripheral blood. These receptors were obtained from a man in his forties or fifties with acute or convalescent COVID-19. Each CDR3 is given with its conserved first and last residue. The D gene is left open where the match is weak. Not every row has a clone size; where given, it reads once, few, many or a size class.

J: TRBJ1-2
size: NA
V: TRBV9
length: 13
D: TRBD1
DNA: TGTGCCAGCAGCGCATACAGGGGGGGTGGCTACACCTTC
CDR3: CASSAYRGGGYTF

J: TRBJ1-4
size: NA
V: TRBV5-4
length: 12
D: NA
DNA: TGTGCCAGCAGCTTGGCAGGTGAAAAACTGTTTTTT
CDR3: CASSLAGEKLFF

J: TRBJ2-2
size: NA
V: TRBV9
length: 17
D: TRBD2
DNA: TGTGCCAGCAGCCCCCGACTAGCGGGAGGTTTGACCGGGGAGCTGTTTTTT
CDR3: CASSPRLAGGLTGELFF

J: TRBJ1-1
size: NA
V: TRBV11-3
length: 14
D: NA
DNA: TGTGCCAGCAGCTCGCGACGGGGAGGGACTGAAGCTTTCTTT
CDR3: CASSSRRGGTEAFF

J: TRBJ2-7
size: NA
V: TRBV27
length: 15
D: TRBD1
DNA: TGTGCCAGCTCCATCTACACAGGGGGCGAGTACGAGCAGTACTTC
CDR3: CASSIYTGGEYEQYF

J: TRBJ2-5
size: NA
V: TRBV3-1/TRBV3-2
length: 17
D: TRBD2
DNA: TGTGCCAGCAGCCAAAGGTCTAGCGGGAGGAAACAAGAGACCCAGTACTTC
CDR3: CASSQRSSGRKQETQYF

J: TRBJ2-3
size: NA
V: TRBV7-3
length: 18
D: TRBD2
DNA: TGTGCCAGCAGCTTAAGGGAGTTAGCGGGAGGAGGAGCAGATACGCAGTATTTT
CDR3: CASSLRELAGGGADTQYF

J: TRBJ2-1
size: NA
V: TRBV6-5
length: 15
D: TRBD2
DNA: TGTGCCAGCAGTTTCAGACTAGCGGGAGGGAATGAGCAGTTCTTC
CDR3: CASSFRLAGGNEQFF

J: TRBJ1-2
size: once
V: TRBV2
length: 11
D: NA
DNA: TGTGCCAGCATTGAACCAGATGGCTACACCTTC
CDR3: CASIEPDGYTF

J: TRBJ2-7
size: NA
V: TRBV2
length: 14
D: TRBD1
DNA: TGTGCCAGCAGTTACGGGACAGTTGGCTACGAGCAGTACTTC
CDR3: CASSYGTVGYEQYF

J: TRBJ1-1
size: NA
V: TRBV6-6
length: 16
D: TRBD1
DNA: TGTGCCAGCAGTCGAGGGACAGGGGAAATGAACACTGAAGCTTTCTTT
CDR3: CASSRGTGEMNTEAFF

J: TRBJ2-2
size: NA
V: TRBV11-3
length: 14
D: TRBD1
DNA: TGTGCCAGCAGCAGGGACAGGGCTTCAGGGGAGCTGTTTTTT
CDR3: CASSRDRASGELFF

J: TRBJ1-6
size: NA
V: TRBV7-2
length: 16
D: TRBD1
DNA: TGTGCCAGCAGGGGACAGGGGGCAATTGGTAATTCACCCCTCCACTTT
CDR3: CASRGQGAIGNSPLHF

J: TRBJ1-1
size: NA
V: TRBV2
length: 16
D: NA
DNA: TGTGCCAGCAGTGACAGGGGAATCCAAGTGAACACTGAAGCTTTCTTT
CDR3: CASSDRGIQVNTEAFF

J: TRBJ2-5
size: NA
V: TRBV27
length: 14
D: NA
DNA: TGTGCCAGCAGTTTATTGGGCGGGATTGAGACCCAGTACTTC
CDR3: CASSLLGGIETQYF

J: TRBJ2-2
size: NA
V: TRBV5-1
length: 17
D: TRBD2
DNA: TGCGCCAGCAGCTTGGCCTGGCGGGAGGGCTACACCGGGGAGCTGTTTTTT
CDR3: CASSLAWREGYTGELFF

J: TRBJ1-4
size: NA
V: TRBV2
length: 14
D: NA
DNA: TGTGCCAGCAGTGACTCGGGAGGGTATGAAAAACTGTTTTTT
CDR3: CASSDSGGYEKLFF

J: TRBJ1-6
size: NA
V: TRBV2
length: 13
D: NA
DNA: TGTGCCAGCAGTGAAAGGGGGAATTCACCCCTCCACTTT
CDR3: CASSERGNSPLHF